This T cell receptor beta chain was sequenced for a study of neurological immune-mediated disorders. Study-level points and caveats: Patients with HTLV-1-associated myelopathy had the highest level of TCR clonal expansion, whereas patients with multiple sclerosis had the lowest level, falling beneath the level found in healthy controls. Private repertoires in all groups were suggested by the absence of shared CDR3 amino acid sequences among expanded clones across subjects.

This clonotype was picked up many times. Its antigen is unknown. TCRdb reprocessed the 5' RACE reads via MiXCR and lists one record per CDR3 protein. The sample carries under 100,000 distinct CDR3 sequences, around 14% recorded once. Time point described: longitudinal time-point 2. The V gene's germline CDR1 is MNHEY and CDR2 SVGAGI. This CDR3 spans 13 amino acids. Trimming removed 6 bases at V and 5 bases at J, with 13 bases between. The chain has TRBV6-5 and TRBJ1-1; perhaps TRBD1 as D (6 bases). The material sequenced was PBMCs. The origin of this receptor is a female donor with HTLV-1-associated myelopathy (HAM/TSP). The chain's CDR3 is CASRKQGETEAFF. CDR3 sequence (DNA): TGTGCCAGCAGAAAACAGGGAGAAACTGAAGCTTTCTTT.